The rows below give T cell receptor beta chains drawn from one sample of a study of PD-L1 blockade in urothelial cancer. Sequencing was performed with immunoSEQ multiplex PCR; in TCRdb, only in-frame clones are kept and a portion is missing. Altogether 50,000 or so clones are present, about 81% being singletons, with the ten largest covering more than 3%. Source: PBMCs, taken around atezolizumab (anti-PD-L1) treatment. Every receptor here comes from a man between 65 and 85 years old with urothelial cancer. The CDR3 runs from the conserved cysteine through the conserved F or W. The D gene is left open where the match is weak. A row's size may be missing; if present it is once, few, many or a size class.

v_call	j_call	clone_size	d_call	cdr3_aa	cdr3_nt
TRBV5-4	TRBJ2-7	once	TRBD2	CASSKGLAGGVYEQYF	TGTGCCAGCAGCAAGGGACTAGCGGGAGGCGTGTACGAGCAGTACTTC
TRBV6-1	TRBJ2-1	-	TRBD2	CASSETSSSGRASAQFF	TGTGCCAGCAGTGAGACCTCATCTAGCGGGAGGGCCTCGGCGCAGTTCTTC
TRBV7-2	TRBJ2-7	-	TRBD2	CASSLGLAGAYEQYF	TGTGCCAGCAGCTTAGGACTAGCGGGAGCCTACGAGCAGTACTTC
TRBV5-1	TRBJ1-2	-	-	CASSLVTGGEYGYTF	TGCGCCAGCAGCTTGGTGACAGGTGGGGAGTATGGCTACACCTTC
TRBV29-1	TRBJ1-1	-	-	CSVPGVTEAFF	TGCAGCGTGCCAGGGGTCACTGAAGCTTTCTTT
TRBV6-5	TRBJ1-1	-	TRBD1	CASSYAGGVHTEAFF	TGTGCCAGCAGTTACGCAGGGGGAGTACACACTGAAGCTTTCTTT
TRBV29-1	TRBJ2-3	-	-	CSVAKGGTDTQYF	TGCAGCGTTGCCAAGGGGGGCACAGATACGCAGTATTTT
TRBV5-1	TRBJ1-1	-	TRBD1	CASSETTGTGNTEAFF	TGCGCCAGCAGCGAAACAACCGGGACAGGGAACACTGAAGCTTTCTTT
TRBV6-1	TRBJ1-2	-	TRBD1	CASSFFLRGNGGYTF	TGTGCCAGCAGTTTTTTCCTCAGGGGGAATGGTGGCTACACCTTC
TRBV7-2	TRBJ1-2	-	-	CASSLGTFSLPEGYGYTF	TGTGCCAGCAGCTTAGGGACGTTTAGCCTACCAGAGGGCTATGGCTACACCTTC
TRBV7-3	TRBJ2-3	-	TRBD2	CASSHGTSTSTDTQYF	TGTGCCAGCAGCCACGGGACTAGTACTAGCACAGATACGCAGTATTTT
TRBV5-1	TRBJ2-7	-	-	CASSLDPRTGSEQYF	TGCGCCAGCAGCTTGGACCCTCGCACAGGCTCCGAGCAGTACTTC
TRBV18	TRBJ2-7	-	TRBD1	CASSPGQIYEQYF	TGTGCCAGCTCGCCGGGACAGATATACGAGCAGTACTTC
TRBV6-5	TRBJ1-2	-	-	CASSLGGVYGYTF	TGTGCCAGCAGTCTCGGCGGGGTCTATGGCTACACCTTC
TRBV19	TRBJ1-1	-	-	CASSTTLRGPQGTEAFF	TGTGCCAGTAGTACGACCCTCAGAGGGCCCCAAGGCACTGAAGCTTTCTTT
TRBV6-5	TRBJ1-4	-	-	CATRPGRYEKLFF	TGTGCCACCAGGCCAGGGAGGTATGAAAAACTGTTTTTT
TRBV5-8	TRBJ2-7	-	-	CASSFGTASYEQYF	TGTGCCAGCAGCTTCGGGACTGCCTCCTACGAGCAGTACTTC
TRBV19	TRBJ2-1	-	TRBD1	CASSIRRTGKDEQFF	TGTGCCAGTAGTATTCGGCGGACAGGTAAAGATGAGCAGTTCTTC
TRBV7-2	TRBJ2-7	-	TRBD2	CASSLASGITEQYF	TGTGCCAGCAGCTTAGCTAGCGGGATAACGGAGCAGTACTTC
TRBV27	TRBJ2-7	once	-	CASSPRWSSYEQYF	TGTGCCAGCTCCCCCCGGTGGAGCTCCTACGAGCAGTACTTC
TRBV19	TRBJ1-4	-	-	CASSTNGGDEKLFF	TGTGCCAGTAGTACTAATGGGGGCGATGAAAAACTGTTTTTT
TRBV11-2	TRBJ2-5	-	TRBD2	CASRRTSGSLQETQYF	TGTGCCAGCAGGAGGACTAGCGGGAGTCTTCAAGAGACCCAGTACTTC
TRBV6-4	TRBJ2-2	-	-	CASSERTANTGELFF	TGTGCCAGCAGTGAACGCACAGCAAACACCGGGGAGCTGTTTTTT
TRBV6-5	TRBJ1-1	-	-	CASSPQGGDTEAFF	TGTGCCAGCAGTCCCCAAGGCGGGGACACTGAAGCTTTCTTT
TRBV5-6	TRBJ2-7	-	-	CASSFRRQTYEQYF	TGTGCCAGCAGCTTCCGGCGGCAGACCTACGAGCAGTACTTC
TRBV6-6	TRBJ2-3	-	TRBD1	CASKRQGMGTDTQYF	TGTGCCAGCAAACGACAGGGTATGGGAACAGATACGCAGTATTTT
TRBV4-1	TRBJ2-7	once	TRBD2	CASSPRLAGEYEQYF	TGCGCCAGCAGCCCCCGACTAGCGGGAGAATACGAGCAGTACTTC